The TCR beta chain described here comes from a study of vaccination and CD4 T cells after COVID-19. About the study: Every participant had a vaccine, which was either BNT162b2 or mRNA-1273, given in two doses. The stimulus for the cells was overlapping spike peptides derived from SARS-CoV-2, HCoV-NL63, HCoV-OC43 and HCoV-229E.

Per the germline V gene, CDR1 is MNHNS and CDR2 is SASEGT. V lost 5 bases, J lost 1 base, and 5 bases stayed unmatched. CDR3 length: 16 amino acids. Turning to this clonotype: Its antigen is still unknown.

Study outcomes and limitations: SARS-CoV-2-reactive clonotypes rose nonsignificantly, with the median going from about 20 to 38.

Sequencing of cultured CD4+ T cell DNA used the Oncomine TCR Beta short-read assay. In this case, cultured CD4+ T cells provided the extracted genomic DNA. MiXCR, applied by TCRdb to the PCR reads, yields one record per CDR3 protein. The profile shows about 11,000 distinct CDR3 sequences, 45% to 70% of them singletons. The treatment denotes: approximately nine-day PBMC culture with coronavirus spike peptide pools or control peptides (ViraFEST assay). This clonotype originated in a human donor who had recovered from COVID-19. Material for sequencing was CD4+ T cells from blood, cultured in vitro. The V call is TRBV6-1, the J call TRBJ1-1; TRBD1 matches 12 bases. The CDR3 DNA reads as TGTGCCAGCAGTCATGGGGACAGGGGGCGGAACACTGAAGCTTTCTTT. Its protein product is CASSHGDRGRNTEAFF.